The source of this T cell receptor beta chain is a study of early T cells in non-severe SARS-CoV-2 infection. On this clonotype: Antigen unknown.

Germline CDR1 is ENHRY and CDR2 is SYGVKD. The CDR3 runs 12 residues. The V end lost 4 bases, the J end lost 3 bases, and 7 bases lay between the germline ends. Study-level points and caveats: VDJdb matches were skewed toward anti-spike CD8 T cell responses.

Each single cDNA molecule received a unique molecular identifier. MiXCR, run by TCRdb on the 5' RACE reads, gives a single entry per CDR3 protein. The table lists about 67,000 distinct CDR3 sequences, 11% of them singletons. This TCR was recovered from an adult who was a healthcare worker with PCR-confirmed SARS-CoV-2 infection or an uninfected control (not recorded which). Sequencing was done on a sample of whole blood. The rearrangement links TRBV10-3 to TRBJ2-7; D is perhaps TRBD1 (5 bases). CDR3 amino acids: CAISVQGYEQYF. As DNA, the CDR3 is TGTGCCATCAGTGTCCAGGGCTACGAGCAGTACTTC.